Listed here are 6 T cell receptor beta chains from one sample, sequenced in a study of blood T cell repertoires in COVID-19. Here immunoSEQ multiplex PCR was the method, and the copy in TCRdb shows in-frame clones only, minus some. The sample records about 270,000 clones, approximately 86% being singletons. Input material: peripheral blood. The receptors shown here come from an older woman with COVID-19, enrolled during active disease.

This rearrangement joins TRBV5-4 to TRBJ2-7, with 7 positions matching TRBD1. V shed 5 bases and J 2 bases; nucleotides not matched to a gene: 1. The CDR3 consists of 12 residues. CDR1 is SGHNT and CDR2 is YYREEE in the germline V gene (reference sequence). The CDR3 spells CASSTGAYEQYF. The CDR3 coding sequence is TGTGCCAGCAGTACAGGGGCCTACGAGCAGTACTTC.

The rearrangement uses TRBV4-2 and TRBJ1-5; 7 nucleotides align to TRBD1. J was trimmed by 2 bases and V by 1 base; bases with no gene match: 2. The germline gives CDR1 LGHNA, CDR2 YNFKEQ. The CDR3 spans 15 residues. CDR3 sequence reads: CASSQGTGGNQPQHF. For the CDR3, the DNA is TGTGCCAGCAGCCAAGGGACAGGCGGCAATCAGCCCCAGCATTTT.

V is TRBV5-1 and J is TRBJ2-7, with 11 bases that match TRBD1. With 1 base clipped from V and 7 bases from J, the junction kept 10 bases outside the gene matches. The CDR3 runs 16 residues. Germline V lookup: CDR1 SGHRS, CDR2 YFSETQ. Here the CDR3 DNA reads TGCGCCAGCAGCTTGTACCGGGACAGGGGGATAGGGGAGCAGTACTTC. Translated: CASSLYRDRGIGEQYF.

This chain joins TRBV28 and TRBJ1-6; D perhaps matches TRBD1 (5 bases). Germline V lookup: CDR1 MDHEN, CDR2 SYDVKM. V lost 8 bases, J lost 4 bases, and 12 bases lay in between. The CDR3 is made up of 14 amino acids. The CDR3, as DNA: TGTGCCAGCGGCTTCGGGGGATATAATTCACCCCTCCACTTT. This encodes CASGFGGYNSPLHF. The variable domain in full, completed from reference TRBV28 and TRBJ1-6, reads DVKVTQSSRYLVKRTGEKVFLECVQDMDHENMFWYRQDPGLGLRLIYFSYDVKMKEKGDIPEGYSVSREKKERFSLILESASTNQTSMYLCASGFGGYNSPLHFGNGTRLTVT.

This clone has more than one count but fewer than ten. The rearrangement joins TRBV2 to TRBJ1-2; 8 bases map to TRBD1. V shed 4 bases, J shed 3 bases, and the junction held 13 bases outside the gene matches. This CDR3 comprises 17 residues. Germline CDR1 reads SNHLY; CDR2 reads FYNNEI. The CDR3 region has the DNA TGTGCCAGCAGTGTTTTACGGCAGGGGGCTGGCGACTATGGCTACACCTTC. Amino acid sequence: CASSVLRQGAGDYGYTF.

V and J are TRBV10-3 and TRBJ1-2; D might be TRBD1 (5 bases). The V end lost 4 bases, the J end lost 2 bases, and 14 bases lay between the germline ends. The length of the CDR3 is 15 residues. CDR1 and CDR2 from the germline V gene are ENHRY and SYGVKD. CDR3 loop: CAISVSHPGNYGYTF. The CDR3 DNA reads TGTGCCATCAGTGTATCACACCCAGGGAACTATGGCTACACCTTC.